Each of the 32 T cell receptor beta chains below was sequenced from the same sample in a study of OX40 agonist ivuxolimab in advanced cancers. The protocol was immunoSEQ multiplex PCR, while the TCRdb copy is restricted to in-frame clones and leaves out a portion. Here the sample spans about 50,000 clones, 85% to 95% being singletons. Sequenced material: CD4+ or CD8+ T cells sorted from blood, taken in a trial of the OX40 agonist ivuxolimab. These receptors were obtained from an adult with an advanced solid tumor such as melanoma, head and neck, liver or kidney cancer.

CDR3: CSVYHEGSGSYEQYF. In DNA, the CDR3 is TGCAGCGTCTACCACGAGGGGAGCGGGAGCTACGAGCAGTACTTC. This chain links TRBV29-1 with TRBJ2-7; 8 bases are shared with TRBD2. Per germline, CDR1 SQVTM and CDR2 ANQGSEA. J gave up 3 bases and V 6 bases, and 13 bases lay outside the gene matches. The CDR3 contains 15 residues.

The chain is built from TRBV13 and TRBJ1-2; 7 bases agree with TRBD1. The CDR3 sequence is 16 residues long. Germline V CDR1 and CDR2: PRHDT, FYEKMQ (reference sequence). The junction had 11 bases not matched to a gene; V was cut back by 3 bases and J by 4 bases. As DNA, the CDR3 is TGTGCCAGCAGCTTGGATAGGGGGCTGGACCGCTATGGCTACACCTTC. Its translation is CASSLDRGLDRYGYTF.

The chain carries TRBV2 and TRBJ2-7, with no clear D. Trimming cost V 6 bases and J 3 bases, with 3 bases left between them. Germline CDR1 and CDR2: SNHLY and FYNNEI. The CDR3 runs to 10 residues. The CDR3, as DNA: TGTGCCAGCAGAAGCTACGAGCAGTACTTC. This gives the protein CASRSYEQYF.

The CDR3 nucleotides read TGTGCCAGTAGTGTCCTAGACAGCCAAGAGACCCAGTACTTC. This gives the protein CASSVLDSQETQYF. The chain recombines TRBV19 with TRBJ2-5, with a tentative D call TRBD1 (5 bases). CDR3 length: 14 amino acids. Germline loops: CDR1 LNHDA, CDR2 SQIVND (reference sequence). Trimming cost V 5 bases and J 1 base, with 11 bases left between them.

This chain links TRBV19 with TRBJ2-7, with 8 bases that match TRBD2. This CDR3 has 15 residues. Germline lookup yields CDR1 LNHDA and CDR2 SQIVND (reference sequence). Trimming took 3 bases from V and 2 from J; bases not matched to a gene: 6. The CDR3 nucleotides read TGTGCCAGTAGTATCTGGGCGGGAGGACCCTACGAGCAGTACTTC. Translating gives CASSIWAGGPYEQYF.

CDR3 coding DNA: TGCGCCAGCACTTCGGGAGTGGCTTATTACGAGCAGTACTTC. Translated: CASTSGVAYYEQYF. The gene calls are TRBV10-2 and TRBJ2-7; tentatively, D is TRBD2 (6 bases). The CDR3 sequence is 14 residues long. Germline V gives CDR1 WSHSY, CDR2 SAAADI. V lost 7 bases and J 4 bases, leaving 17 bases between the germline ends.

The chain has TRBV7-6 and TRBJ2-5, with a tentative D call TRBD1 (5 bases). The CDR3 is 15 residues long. The germline V gene has CDR1 SGHVS and CDR2 FNYEAQ. V was trimmed by 5 bases and J by 0 bases, leaving 13 bases between them. CDR3 in DNA: TGTGCCAGCAGCCTTGGGGCAGCCGACCAAGAGACCCAGTACTTC. Translated, it gives CASSLGAADQETQYF.

The rearrangement joins TRBV5-5 to TRBJ2-7; 7 bases are a match to TRBD2. The length of the CDR3 is 14 residues. Germline CDR1 SGHKS, CDR2 YYEKEE (reference sequence). Trimming at V came to 3 bases and at J to 5 bases, leaving 8 bases not matched to a gene. CDR3 in DNA: TGTGCCAGCAGCTCAGGACTAGTTTTAGACGAGCAGTACTTC. Protein sequence: CASSSGLVLDEQYF.

The V gene is TRBV5-6, the J gene TRBJ1-5, with 9 bases identical to TRBD1. Germline V gene data show CDR1 as SGHDT and CDR2 as YYEEEE. This CDR3 region has 14 residues. The junction had 4 bases not matched to a gene; V was cut back by 4 bases and J by 5 bases. CDR3 DNA sequence: TGTGCCAGCAGCGGGGGACAGGGCTATCAGCCCCAGCATTTT. It yields the protein CASSGGQGYQPQHF.

The V call is TRBV27, the J call TRBJ2-1, with 7 bases that match TRBD2. Germline V lookup: CDR1 MNHEY, CDR2 SMNVEV (reference sequence). CDR3 length: 20 amino acids. After removal of 4 bases from V and 3 bases from J, the junction contained 21 bases not matched to a gene. The CDR3 sequence is CASSSKGREGSLWNYNEQFF. The CDR3 DNA follows: TGTGCCAGCAGTTCAAAAGGCAGGGAGGGCAGCTTATGGAACTACAATGAGCAGTTCTTC.

The chain links TRBV28 to TRBJ2-5; TRBD1 matches at 8 bases. Germline trimming cut 8 bases from V and 5 bases from J; bases unmatched to any gene: 19. Germline CDR1 MDHEN, CDR2 SYDVKM. The CDR3 extends over 17 amino acids. CDR3 loop: CASSTIGRDRGFETQYF. The CDR3 nucleotides read TGTGCCAGCTCAACGATCGGACGAGACAGGGGTTTTGAGACCCAGTACTTC.

The chain recombines TRBV7-6 with TRBJ2-1; D unresolved. The length of the CDR3 is 14 residues. The V gene's germline CDR1 is SGHVS and CDR2 FNYEAQ. Deletions cut 0 bases from V and 5 bases from J, with 8 bases between. DNA for the CDR3: TGTGCCAGCAGCTTAGCGGGCAGGAACAATGAGCAGTTCTTC. Translating gives CASSLAGRNNEQFF.

The J gene is TRBJ2-2, the V gene TRBV19; 7 bases agree with TRBD2. V dropped 5 bases and J dropped 0; count of bases not matched to a gene: 6. This CDR3 contains 16 residues. Germline loops: CDR1 LNHDA, CDR2 SQIVND (reference sequence). For the CDR3, the DNA is TGTGCCAGTAGTGACTCTAGCGGACCGAACACCGGGGAGCTGTTTTTT. Residues: CASSDSSGPNTGELFF. The variable domain in full, completed from reference TRBV19 and TRBJ2-2, reads DGGITQSPKYLFRKEGQNVTLSCEQNLNHDAMYWYRQDPGQGLRLIYYSQIVNDFQKGDIAEGYSVSREKKESFPLTVTSAQKNPTAFYLCASSDSSGPNTGELFFGEGSRLTVL.

This rearrangement joins TRBV5-1 to TRBJ2-7; 10 positions match TRBD1. V gave up 1 base and J gave up 6 bases; unmatched junction bases: 4. This CDR3 comprises 14 residues. Germline assignment: CDR1 SGHRS and CDR2 YFSETQ. The CDR3 reads CASSLSGTGVEQYF. The CDR3 DNA is TGCGCCAGCAGCTTGTCTGGGACAGGGGTCGAGCAGTACTTC.

V and J are TRBV28 and TRBJ1-5, with D perhaps matching TRBD1 (5 bases). The CDR3 totals 15 residues. Germline V gene sequence: CDR1 MDHEN, CDR2 SYDVKM. The germline V and J ends were trimmed by 5 bases and 4 bases, with 15 bases remaining between them. In DNA form, the CDR3 reads TGTGCCAGCAGTCCGGTGGGACTGAAGAATCAGCCCCAGCATTTT. Its translation is CASSPVGLKNQPQHF.

The rearrangement uses TRBV9 and TRBJ1-1; TRBD1 aligns across 7 bases. Germline trimming cut 4 bases from V and 5 bases from J; bases unmatched to any gene: 11. The CDR3 extends over 15 amino acids. CDR1 SGDLS and CDR2 YYNGEE come from the germline V gene. This chain's CDR3 is CASSPRQGSWTEAFF. CDR3 bases: TGTGCCAGCAGCCCCCGACAGGGATCTTGGACTGAAGCTTTCTTT.

CDR3 DNA sequence: TGTGCCAGCAGCACGCCAGGGAGGACCTACGAGCAGTACTTC. Its protein product is CASSTPGRTYEQYF. The rearrangement joins TRBV7-9 to TRBJ2-7; a possible D gene is TRBD2 (6 bases). V was trimmed by 5 bases and J by 2 bases, leaving 13 bases between them. Germline CDR1 SEHNR, CDR2 FQNEAQ (reference sequence). The CDR3 loop spans 14 amino acids.

The chain recombines TRBV6-1 with TRBJ2-7; D ambiguous. V dropped 5 bases and J dropped 6 bases, with 5 bases sitting between them. The CDR3 length is 10 residues. In germline, CDR1 is MNHNS, CDR2 SASEGT. The CDR3 nucleotides are TGTGCCAGCAGTAATAGCGAGCAGTACTTC. This codes for CASSNSEQYF.

This clone was seen just once. The CDR3 region is CASSLFDTLSHTGELFF. CDR3 DNA: TGTGCCAGCAGTTTATTCGACACACTCTCCCACACCGGGGAGCTGTTTTTT. The chain employs TRBV28 and TRBJ2-2, with no clear D. Trimming removed 1 base from V and 3 bases from J, with 15 bases in between. Germline CDR1 reads MDHEN; CDR2 reads SYDVKM. This CDR3 has 17 residues.

This chain uses TRBV2 with TRBJ2-7; D may be TRBD2 (5 bases). There are 12 residues in the CDR3. V lost 7 bases and J 3 bases, leaving 10 bases between the germline ends. Germline V lookup: CDR1 SNHLY, CDR2 FYNNEI. The CDR3 loop reads CASKDWNYEQYF. CDR3 DNA sequence: TGTGCCAGCAAGGACTGGAACTACGAGCAGTACTTC.

This clone was seen just once. The chain couples TRBV7-9 to TRBJ2-7; D is uncertain. CDR3 length: 12 residues. Trimming removed 1 base from V and 5 bases from J, with 6 bases in between. Germline assignment: CDR1 SEHNR and CDR2 FQNEAQ (reference sequence). CDR3 bases: TGTGCCAGCAGCTTAGAGTACGACGAGCAGTACTTC. This gives the protein CASSLEYDEQYF.

This sequence joins TRBV19 and TRBJ2-6; D unclear. The CDR3 runs to 15 residues. Trimming cost V 7 bases and J 0 bases, with 10 bases left between them. CDR1 is LNHDA, CDR2 SQIVND, per germline (reference sequence). Here the CDR3 reads CASKGSASGANVLTF. In nucleotides, the CDR3 is TGTGCCAGTAAGGGCAGTGCCTCTGGGGCCAACGTCCTGACTTTC.

This rearrangement joins TRBV28 to TRBJ2-2; D remains ambiguous. The CDR3 extends over 14 amino acids. Germline assignment: CDR1 MDHEN and CDR2 SYDVKM. The V end was cut by 2 bases, the J end by 7 bases, with 11 bases between. CDR3 in DNA: TGTGCCAGCAGTTTAAATGGGTGGAGCGGGGAGCTGTTTTTT. It translates to CASSLNGWSGELFF.

The rearrangement joins TRBV28 to TRBJ1-1; D call uncertain. This CDR3 has 15 residues. CDR1 and CDR2 from the germline V gene are MDHEN and SYDVKM. Between the trimmed V and J ends, which lost 4 bases and 6 bases, there was a span of 18 bases. CDR3 nucleotides: TGTGCCAGCAGTTCGTCGTCCCCCCTGGAGGCTGAAGCTTTCTTT. Protein sequence: CASSSSSPLEAEAFF.

This clone showed up just once. The rearrangement links TRBV14 to TRBJ2-7; 12 bases align to TRBD2. Per germline, CDR1 SGHDN and CDR2 FVKESK. This CDR3 comprises 15 residues. Losses at the gene ends were 5 bases for V and 0 bases for J; bases not matched to a gene: 2. CDR3: CASSGLAGPSYEQYF. The CDR3 bases are TGTGCCAGCAGCGGACTAGCGGGACCCTCCTACGAGCAGTACTTC.

The chain has TRBV7-9 and TRBJ1-2; D may be TRBD1 (6 bases). Trimming removed 4 bases from V and 2 bases from J, with 14 bases in between. CDR3 length equals 15 residues. Germline-derived CDR1 and CDR2 are SEHNR and FQNEAQ (reference sequence). In nucleotides, the CDR3 is TGTGCCAGCAGCTCACCGGGACAAGGGAACTATGGCTACACCTTC. Translated, it gives CASSSPGQGNYGYTF.

The gene calls are TRBV29-1 and TRBJ2-1; D is uncertain. CDR1 SQVTM and CDR2 ANQGSEA come from the germline V gene. V lost 2 bases to trimming and J lost 10 bases, with 12 bases between them. The CDR3 consists of 12 residues. DNA for the CDR3: TGCAGCGTTGAAAGTGGTCCTGCGGAGCAGTTCTTC. Translated, it gives CSVESGPAEQFF.

The chain couples TRBV11-2 to TRBJ2-3, with D unclear. The CDR3 contains 14 residues. Germline CDR1 and CDR2: SGHAT and FQNNGV. The V gene lost 3 bases and the J gene lost 1 base, with 8 bases spanning the gap. Written as DNA, the CDR3 is TGTGCCAGCAGCTTCGGGTGGGGCACAGATACGCAGTATTTT. It codes for CASSFGWGTDTQYF.

This rearrangement joins TRBV5-6 to TRBJ2-1; 7 bases fit TRBD1. Germline values: CDR1 SGHDT, CDR2 YYEEEE. Trimming cost V 4 bases and J 10 bases; bases outside gene matches: 11. The CDR3 covers 14 residues. CDR3 protein: CASSAGTAKGEQFF. The CDR3 nucleotides read TGTGCCAGCAGCGCCGGGACAGCAAAGGGCGAGCAGTTCTTC.

J is TRBJ1-1 and V is TRBV27; a possible D gene is TRBD1 (5 bases). This CDR3 region has 14 residues. V was trimmed by 2 bases and J by 5 bases, leaving 12 bases between them. CDR1 and CDR2 (germline): MNHEY, SMNVEV (reference sequence). CDR3: CASSLGPGGTEAFF. DNA for the CDR3: TGTGCCAGCAGTTTAGGTCCCGGGGGGACTGAAGCTTTCTTT.

The chain combines TRBV30 with TRBJ2-3, with 9 bases that match TRBD2. V dropped 8 bases and J dropped 0; count of bases not matched to a gene: 0. The CDR3 has 12 residues. Germline CDR1 and CDR2: GTSNPN and SVGIG (reference sequence). The CDR3 nucleotides are TGTGCCGGGACTAGCAGCACAGATACGCAGTATTTT. Its protein is CAGTSSTDTQYF.

The chain employs TRBV6-5 and TRBJ2-7; weak D call: TRBD1 (5 bases). Germline values: CDR1 MNHEY, CDR2 SVGAGI. The germline V and J ends were trimmed by 2 bases and 5 bases, with 13 bases remaining between them. This CDR3 spans 14 amino acids. This chain's CDR3 is CASSYEGRANEQYF. The CDR3 nucleotides read TGTGCCAGCAGTTACGAAGGCAGGGCGAACGAGCAGTACTTC.